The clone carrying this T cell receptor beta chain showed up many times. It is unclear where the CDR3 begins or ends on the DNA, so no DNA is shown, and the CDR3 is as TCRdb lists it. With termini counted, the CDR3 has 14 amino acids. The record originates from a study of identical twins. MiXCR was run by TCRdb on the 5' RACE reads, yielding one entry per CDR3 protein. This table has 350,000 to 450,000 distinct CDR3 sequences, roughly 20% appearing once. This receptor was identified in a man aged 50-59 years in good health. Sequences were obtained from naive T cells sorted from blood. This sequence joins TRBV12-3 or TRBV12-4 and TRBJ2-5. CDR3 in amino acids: CASSFLAVQETQYF.